Shown below are 9 T cell receptor beta chains from a single sample sequenced in a study of Graves' ophthalmopathy and Graves' hyperthyroidism. Amplification from RNA transcripts yielded the TCR beta CDR3 regions. HTBI primers were employed in first-round RT-PCR, then a second-round multiplex PCR followed. Each CDR3 protein is one row after TCRdb ran MiXCR on the multiplex PCR reads. The data contain a few hundred thousand distinct CDR3 sequences, approximately 21% of them singletons. The material sequenced was peripheral blood. Source of these receptors: a woman aged 18-35 years with stable Graves' hyperthyroidism.

This clonotype was seen many times. The chain links TRBV4-3 to TRBJ2-7; D call uncertain. The germline V gene encodes CDR1 LGHNA and CDR2 YSLEER. Trimming removed 3 bases at V and 3 bases at J, with 9 bases between. This CDR3 contains 13 residues. The CDR3 spells CASSHDLFYEQYF. The CDR3 coding sequence is TGCGCCAGCAGCCATGATCTATTCTACGAGCAGTACTTC.

In its sample, this clonotype was seen many times. V gene TRBV30 combines with J gene TRBJ2-4; no clear D. CDR3 length equals 12 residues. The germline V gene has CDR1 GTSNPN and CDR2 SVGIG (reference sequence). V was pared by 0 bases and J by 6 bases, with 6 bases between. The CDR3 DNA sequence: TGTGCCTGGAGTGTAAGATTAAACATTCAGTACTTC. This translates into CAWSVRLNIQYF. The whole variable domain, remainder taken from reference TRBV30 and TRBJ2-4, is SQTIHQWPATLVQPVGSPLSLECTVEGTSNPNLYWYRQAAGRGLQLLFYSVGIGQISSEVPQNLSASRPQDRQFILSSKKLLLSDSGFYLCAWSVRLNIQYFGAGTRLSVL.

Only a few counts were recorded for this clonotype. A much larger clonotype is one base distant, so this may be a read error. CDR3 DNA sequence: TGTGCCAGCAGCTTACCCCGGGAAAATTCACACCTCCACTTT. It is translated as CASSLPRENSHLHF. V gene TRBV7-2 combines with J gene TRBJ1-6; D unclear. Per the germline V gene, CDR1 is SGHTA and CDR2 is FQGNSA. This CDR3 is built from 14 residues.

This clonotype was seen ten or more times. The rearrangement joins TRBV12-3 or TRBV12-4 to TRBJ1-5, with TRBD1 matching over 7 bases. CDR3 length equals 16 residues. The V and J ends lost 1 base and 3 bases, in that order; junction bases with no gene match: 6. CDR3 sequence: CASSLVGGGSNQPQHF. CDR3 nucleotides: TGTGCCAGCAGTTTAGTTGGAGGGGGCTCCAATCAGCCCCAGCATTTT.

This clonotype has a handful of counts. The rearrangement joins TRBV9 to TRBJ1-1, with 8 nucleotides matching TRBD1. CDR3 length equals 15 residues. Germline lookup yields CDR1 SGDLS and CDR2 YYNGEE. Trimming cost V 4 bases and J 0 bases; bases outside gene matches: 5. CDR3 in amino acids: CASSPRQGLNTEAFF. The DNA for the CDR3 is TGTGCCAGCAGCCCGAGACAGGGGTTGAACACTGAAGCTTTCTTT.

This clonotype was observed many times. The CDR3 reads CATARYQETQYF. CDR3 coding DNA: TGTGCCACCGCGAGGTACCAAGAGACCCAGTACTTC. This rearrangement joins TRBV15 to TRBJ2-5; D remains unclear. The CDR3 runs 12 residues. V lost 8 bases to trimming and J lost 0 bases, with 7 bases between them. The V gene's germline CDR1 is LNHNV and CDR2 YYDKDF (reference sequence). The full variable domain, completed using reference TRBV15 and TRBJ2-5, is DAMVIQNPRYQVTQFGKPVTLSCSQTLNHNVMYWYQQKSSQAPKLLFHYYDKDFNNEADTPDNFQSRRPNTSFCFLDIRSPGLGDTAMYLCATARYQETQYFGPGTRLLVL.

In this sample, this clonotype turned up many times. The genes are TRBV10-2 and TRBJ2-7; D is unresolved. The CDR3 contains 15 residues. Germline lookup yields CDR1 WSHSY and CDR2 SAAADI. V was trimmed by 2 bases and J by 3 bases, leaving 14 bases between them. The DNA for the CDR3 is TGCGCCAGCAGTGAGGCGCCTAGGGCTGGCTACGAGCAGTACTTC. Protein sequence: CASSEAPRAGYEQYF.

This clonotype was recorded at least ten times. The V and J genes are TRBV29-1 and TRBJ2-2; 7 bases line up with TRBD2. This CDR3 is built from 13 residues. Unmatched junction bases numbered 8, after V lost 8 bases and J lost 5 bases. The germline V gene encodes CDR1 SQVTM and CDR2 ANQGSEA. The CDR3 spells CSLTQGGTGELFF. CDR3 nucleotides: TGCAGCCTAACGCAGGGAGGGACCGGGGAGCTGTTTTTT.

The genes are TRBV12-5 and TRBJ1-6; possibly TRBD1 for D (6 bases). This CDR3 has 14 residues. Germline assignment: CDR1 LGHNT and CDR2 FRNRAP. V shed 7 bases and J shed 7 bases, with 14 bases lying between them. The CDR3 here is CASALGRGNSPLHF. In DNA, the CDR3 is TGTGCTAGTGCTCTGGGCAGGGGAAATTCACCCCTCCACTTT.